The clone carrying this TCR beta chain was picked up many times. Its matching antigen is unknown. This specimen comes from a study of CD8 T cells in ankylosing spondylitis. Study results and caveats: In ankylosing spondylitis blood, a motif of roughly 8 highly homologous TCR beta variants appeared characteristic.

TCRdb used MiXCR to reprocess the 5' RACE reads, holding one entry per CDR3 protein. The sample includes 160,000 or so distinct CDR3 sequences, roughly 10% of them seen just once. The CDR3 length is 14 residues. Per the germline V gene, CDR1 is SGHAT and CDR2 is FQNNGV. The V gene lost 4 bases and the J gene lost 2 bases, with 10 bases spanning the gap. The sequencing input was blood, either unsorted or a sorted T cell fraction (not recorded which). V gene TRBV11-2 combines with J gene TRBJ2-3; a possible D gene is TRBD1 (6 bases). This receptor was identified in a female donor with ankylosing spondylitis or in good health (not recorded which). The DNA of the CDR3 is TGTGCCAGCAGCTCCCCAGGGGCCACAGATACGCAGTATTTT. This codes for CASSSPGATDTQYF.